These 15 T cell receptor beta chains originate from one sample sequenced in a study of cytomegalovirus exposure and HLA in healthy donors. The PCR had 60 Vbeta and 13 Jbeta primers. TCRdb keeps only in-frame clones here, not all; method: immunoSEQ multiplex PCR. The table lists approximately 190,000 clones, 75% to 90% of them singletons, with 2% to 3% in the top ten. The sequenced sample consisted of PBMCs. These receptors were collected from a woman in her fifties or sixties in good health and CMV-seropositive.

J is TRBJ1-6 and V is TRBV11-2; tentatively, D is TRBD1 (5 bases). This CDR3 contains 13 residues. Trimming stripped 4 bases from V and 7 bases from J, with 8 bases between. Germline CDR1 and CDR2: SGHAT and FQNNGV. For the CDR3, the DNA is TGTGCCAGCAGCTATGGGGGGAATTCACCCCTCCACTTT. Protein product: CASSYGGNSPLHF.

As DNA, the CDR3 is TGCGCCAGCAGCCGAGACAGGCCCGTGCCCGAAAAACTGTTTTTT. Protein product: CASSRDRPVPEKLFF. The chain joins TRBV4-3 to TRBJ1-4; D perhaps matches TRBD1 (6 bases). This CDR3 spans 15 amino acids. Looked up from germline, CDR1 is LGHNA and CDR2 is YSLEER. V lost 4 bases, J lost 8 bases, and 17 bases lay in between.

The chain is built from TRBV9 and TRBJ2-5, with 7 positions matching TRBD2. The CDR3 covers 15 residues. The trim removed 0 bases at V and 2 bases at J, leaving 4 bases unmatched. Germline V gives CDR1 SGDLS, CDR2 YYNGEE. The CDR3 protein is CASSVDGRAQETQYF. The CDR3, as DNA: TGTGCCAGCAGCGTAGATGGGAGGGCACAAGAGACCCAGTACTTC.

This chain joins TRBV5-4 and TRBJ1-1; D perhaps matches TRBD1 (5 bases). This CDR3 comprises 17 residues. V gave up 4 bases and J gave up 0 bases, with 19 bases separating them. Germline-derived CDR1 and CDR2 are SGHNT and YYREEE (reference sequence). CDR3 nucleotide sequence: TGTGCCAGCAGCCCGGCTGGAGGGACCCTTATGAACACTGAAGCTTTCTTT. Its translation is CASSPAGGTLMNTEAFF.

A word on this clone: The junction departs from the called germline gene at one end, perhaps through a read error. The CDR3 bases are TGTTCCAGCAAGGGGGCCGGAGAGACCCAGTACTTC. Its translation is CSSKGAGETQYF. This chain links TRBV7-9 with TRBJ2-5, with 7 bases matching TRBD1. The CDR3 extends over 12 amino acids. Germline CDR1 and CDR2: SEHNR and FQNEAQ (reference sequence).

V and J are TRBV23-1 and TRBJ2-7, with 7 nucleotides matching TRBD1. TRBV23-1 is marked as an open reading frame, function uncertain. Trimming removed 6 bases from V and 0 bases from J; junction bases left unmatched: 14. The CDR3 length is 17 residues. The CDR3 DNA is TGCGCCAGCAGGGCGGACCGGGACAGAATAGCCTCCTACGAGCAGTACTTC. This encodes CASRADRDRIASYEQYF.

Regarding this clone: Mismatch with germline at one junction end may stem from a read error. This chain uses TRBV7-9 with TRBJ2-5; D uncertain. Germline assignment: CDR1 SEHNR and CDR2 FQNEAQ (reference sequence). CDR3 size: 10 residues. For the CDR3, the DNA is TGTTCCAGCAGCTCGGAGACCCAGTACTTC. Residues: CSSSSETQYF.

CDR3 bases: TGTGCCAGCAGCCGACAGGGGGCGAGGGAGACCCAGTACTTC. Translation gives CASSRQGARETQYF. The chain is built from TRBV27 and TRBJ2-5, with 10 bases that match TRBD1. Germline V gene lookup returns CDR1 MNHEY and CDR2 SMNVEV (reference sequence). The CDR3 length is 14 residues. Losses at the gene ends were 6 bases for V and 5 bases for J; bases not matched to a gene: 6.

The J gene is TRBJ1-5, the V gene TRBV10-1; weak D call: TRBD1 (6 bases). The CDR3 totals 13 residues. From germline, CDR1 is WNHNN and CDR2 SYGVQD (reference sequence). Trimming took 6 bases from V and 6 from J, leaving 12 bases between them. CDR3 in amino acids: CASSTGIGQPQHF. CDR3 DNA: TGCGCCAGCAGCACAGGGATCGGTCAGCCCCAGCATTTT.

This chain uses TRBV25-1 with TRBJ2-7, with D perhaps TRBD2 (6 bases). Germline V gene lookup returns CDR1 MGHDK and CDR2 SYGVNS. This CDR3 has 13 amino acids. The V gene lost 4 bases and the J gene lost 2 bases, with 9 bases spanning the gap. CDR3 loop: CASSVGGPYEQYF. The CDR3 region has the DNA TGTGCCAGCAGTGTCGGGGGACCCTACGAGCAGTACTTC.

The chain links TRBV6-1 to TRBJ2-1, with 10 nucleotides matching TRBD2. Germline V gene data show CDR1 as MNHNS and CDR2 as SASEGT. The CDR3 totals 15 residues. The junction had 7 bases not matched to a gene; V was cut back by 5 bases and J by 6 bases. This chain's CDR3 is CASSLRTSGLNEQFF. In DNA form, the CDR3 reads TGTGCCAGCAGTCTCCGGACTAGCGGTCTCAATGAGCAGTTCTTC.

The chain recombines TRBV5-8 with TRBJ1-5; possible D gene TRBD1, 5 bases. Germline CDR1 and CDR2: SGHTS and YDEGEE. This CDR3 spans 15 amino acids. The V and J ends lost 0 bases and 7 bases respectively, with 14 bases between them. CDR3 sequence: CASSLGDRREQPQHF. Here the CDR3 DNA reads TGTGCCAGCAGCTTGGGGGACCGGCGGGAACAGCCCCAGCATTTT. The entire variable domain, with the rest obtained from reference TRBV5-8 and TRBJ1-5, is as follows: EAGVTQSPTHLIKTRGQQATLRCSPISGHTSVYWYQQALGLGLQFLLWYDEGEERNRGNFPPRFSGRQFPNYSSELNVNALELEDSALYLCASSLGDRREQPQHFGDGTRLSIL.

This clone appeared a single time. The chain has TRBV7-3 and TRBJ2-2; TRBD2 aligns across 7 bases. The CDR3 loop spans 16 amino acids. The V gene's germline CDR1 is SGHTA and CDR2 FQGTGA. Trimming removed 0 bases from V and 2 bases from J; junction bases left unmatched: 3. The CDR3 protein is CASSLTPSGNTGELFF. CDR3 sequence (DNA): TGTGCCAGCAGCTTAACGCCTAGCGGAAACACCGGGGAGCTGTTTTTT.

The chain combines TRBV7-2 with TRBJ2-7; no firm D call. Per the germline V gene, CDR1 is SGHTA and CDR2 is FQGNSA. V was trimmed by 3 bases and J by 9 bases, leaving 9 bases between them. There are 11 residues in the CDR3. The CDR3 DNA is TGTGCCAGCAGCTTCGACTCTGCGCAGTACTTC. Translation: CASSFDSAQYF.

The chain carries TRBV7-9 and TRBJ2-1; 7 nucleotides match TRBD2. The germline CDR1 and CDR2 sequences are SEHNR and FQNEAQ (reference sequence). Losses at the gene ends were 5 bases for V and 13 bases for J; bases not matched to a gene: 11. The CDR3 runs to 13 residues. The CDR3 is CASSPGLVGGQFF. The CDR3 nucleotides are TGTGCCAGCAGCCCCGGACTAGTGGGGGGACAGTTCTTC.